A selection of T cell receptor beta chains follows, all from one sample in a study of tumor-infiltrating lymphocytes in primary liver carcinoma. A single record per CDR3 protein comes from TCRdb applying MiXCR to the multiplex PCR reads. The sample records tens of thousands of distinct CDR3 sequences, about 71% being singletons. What was sequenced was liver tumor tissue from sampling region 4. Every receptor here comes from a man between 35 and 55 years old with primary liver carcinoma and hepatitis B virus infection. CDR3s include the opening cysteine and the closing phenylalanine or tryptophan. A D gene is named only where the DNA matches it firmly. Only part of the rows carry a size: once, few, many, or a class if the clone is expanded.

CDR3: CAISDGENQPHHF
DNA: TGTGCCATCAGTGACGGGGAGAATCAGCCCCATCATTTT
J: TRBJ1-5
D: -
size: -
V: TRBV10-3

CDR3: CASSLGSGTRYEEYF
DNA: TGTGCCAGCAGCTTAGGCTCCGGGACCCGCTACGAGGAGTACTTC
J: TRBJ2-7
D: -
size: many
V: TRBV11-3

CDR3: CASLRGARSGELLF
DNA: TGTGCTAGCCTTAGGGGGGCTCGGTCCGGGGAGCTGCTTTTT
J: TRBJ2-2
D: -
size: -
V: TRBV28

CDR3: CANSLALGGANTEELFF
DNA: TGTGCAAACAGCCTAGCATTAGGAGGGGCGAACACCGAGGAGCTTTTTTTT
J: TRBJ2-2
D: -
size: -
V: TRBV11-2

CDR3: CASSQSNGLYGNTIYF
DNA: TGCGCCAGCAGCCAGAGTAACGGATTGTATGGAAACACCATATATTTT
J: TRBJ1-3
D: -
size: many
V: TRBV4-1

CDR3: CSVDSRREGYNEQFF
DNA: TGCAGCGTTGATTCTCGGCGGGAGGGCTACAATGAGCAGTTCTTC
J: TRBJ2-1
D: TRBD2
size: many
V: TRBV29-1

CDR3: CASSLARLVWGKKETQYF
DNA: TGTGCCAGCAGCTTAGCGAGGCTAGTCTGGGGAAAAAAAGAGACCCAGTACTTC
J: TRBJ2-5
D: -
size: -
V: TRBV11-2

CDR3: CASRYSGNIGTQYF
DNA: TGTGCCAGCAGATACAGCGGGAATATAGGTACGCAGTATTTT
J: TRBJ2-3
D: TRBD2
size: -
V: TRBV6-6

CDR3: CAISEPRLNTEAFF
DNA: TGTGCCATCAGTGAGCCCAGGCTGAACACTGAAGCTTTCTTC
J: TRBJ1-1
D: -
size: once
V: TRBV10-3

CDR3: CASSEWGSDRIAGGSYNEQFF
DNA: TGTGCCAGCAGTGAATGGGGTTCGGATAGAATAGCGGGTGGTTCCTACAATGAGCAGTTCTTC
J: TRBJ2-1
D: TRBD2
size: many
V: TRBV25-1

CDR3: CASGEQGPKDTQYF
DNA: TGTGCCAGCGGTGAACAAGGACCCAAGGATACGCAGTATTTT
J: TRBJ2-3
D: -
size: -
V: TRBV6-1

CDR3: CASSLRTGGDIGYTF
DNA: TGTGCCAGCAGCTTACGGACAGGGGGCGATATTGGCTACACCTTC
J: TRBJ1-2
D: TRBD1
size: -
V: TRBV5-4

CDR3: CASSLATGANYGHTF
DNA: TGTGCCAGCAGTTTAGCGACGGGAGCAAACTATGGCCACACCTTC
J: TRBJ1-2
D: -
size: -
V: TRBV12-3/TRBV12-4

CDR3: CASSHTELVNEQFF
DNA: TGCGCCAGCAGCCACACAGAGTTGGTCAATGAGCAGTTCTTC
J: TRBJ2-1
D: -
size: -
V: TRBV4-3

CDR3: CASSSAGTGGTDTQYF
DNA: TGTGCCAGCAGTTCAGCCGGGACAGGGGGCACAGATACGCAGTATTTT
J: TRBJ2-3
D: TRBD1
size: many
V: TRBV12-3/TRBV12-4

CDR3: CAWSLGGTYSGANVLTF
DNA: TGTGCCTGGAGTCTAGGTGGGACTTACTCTGGGGCCAACGTCCTGACTTTC
J: TRBJ2-6
D: -
size: many
V: TRBV30

CDR3: CASRLTAPGNTIYF
DNA: TGCGCCAGCAGACTAACGGCGCCAGGAAACACCATATATTTT
J: TRBJ1-3
D: -
size: -
V: TRBV6-5

CDR3: CVISPGLAGNYNEQFF
DNA: TGTGTCATCAGCCCGGGACTAGCGGGGAACTACAATGAGCAGTTCTTC
J: TRBJ2-1
D: TRBD2
size: many
V: TRBV10-3

CDR3: CASSLRGIYSYNEQFF
DNA: TGTGCCAGCAGTTTACGGGGAATATACTCCTACAATGAGCAGTTCTTC
J: TRBJ2-1
D: -
size: -
V: TRBV12-3/TRBV12-4

CDR3: CASSLRGCNEQFF
DNA: TGTGCCAGCAGCTTGCGGGGTTGCAATGAGCAGTTCTTC
J: TRBJ2-1
D: -
size: -
V: TRBV5-4

CDR3: CSLRRGGNELFF
DNA: TGCAGCCTCCGACGGGGGGGTAATGAGCTGTTCTTC
J: TRBJ2-1
D: TRBD2
size: -
V: TRBV29-1

CDR3: CVSHDQDGREETDTQYF
DNA: TGTGTCAGCCACGATCAAGACGGGAGGGAGGAGACAGATACGCAGTATTTT
J: TRBJ2-3
D: TRBD2
size: -
V: TRBV6-5

CDR3: CASSLGPAGERSYEQYF
DNA: TGTGCCAGTAGCTTAGGGCCGGCTGGTGAACGCTCCTACGAGCAGTACTTC
J: TRBJ2-7
D: -
size: -
V: TRBV11-1

CDR3: CAGSLTGAQETQYF
DNA: TGCGCCGGCAGCTTAACAGGGGCCCAAGAGACCCAGTACTTC
J: TRBJ2-5
D: TRBD1
size: -
V: TRBV5-1

CDR3: CARSPSSILGTERETQCF
DNA: TGTGCCAGAAGCCCTAGCTCAATCCTGGGTACTGAGCGGGAGACCCAGTGCTTC
J: TRBJ2-5
D: TRBD2
size: -
V: TRBV11-2

CDR3: CASSSRIKNVLNTEAFF
DNA: TGTGCCAGCAGCTCTAGGATTAAAAATGTTCTGAACACTGAAGCTTTCTTT
J: TRBJ1-1
D: -
size: -
V: TRBV5-8

CDR3: CACLGLGSYEQYF
DNA: TGTGCCTGCCTTGGACTGGGCTCCTACGAGCAGTACTTC
J: TRBJ2-7
D: -
size: once
V: TRBV6-5

CDR3: CAGSKTPGGANEKLFF
DNA: TGTGCCGGCAGCAAGACTCCAGGGGGAGCAAATGAGAAACTGTTTTTT
J: TRBJ1-4
D: TRBD1
size: -
V: TRBV11-2

CDR3: CAISEDGTGELFF
DNA: TGTGCCATCAGTGAAGATGGCACCGGGGAGCTGTTTTTT
J: TRBJ2-2
D: -
size: many
V: TRBV10-3

CDR3: CASGRPGGGYTDTQYF
DNA: TGTGCCAGCGGTCGCCCCGGAGGGGGATACACAGATACGCAGTATTTT
J: TRBJ2-3
D: -
size: -
V: TRBV5-4

CDR3: CASSGQGDGGAPDTQYF
DNA: TGTGCCAGCAGTGGACAGGGGGATGGTGGGGCCCCAGATACGCAGTATTTT
J: TRBJ2-3
D: TRBD1
size: -
V: TRBV6-2/TRBV6-3

CDR3: CANSHAGLALNNEQFF
DNA: TGCGCCAACAGCCATGCGGGACTAGCGTTGAACAATGAGCAGTTCTTC
J: TRBJ2-1
D: TRBD2
size: -
V: TRBV4-3

CDR3: CAIRESADSNQPQHF
DNA: TGTGCCATCAGGGAGTCAGCAGATAGCAATCAGCCCCAGCATTTT
J: TRBJ1-5
D: -
size: -
V: TRBV6-1

CDR3: CASKRLQEGYEEYF
DNA: TGTGCCAGCAAAAGACTACAGGAGGGCTACGAGGAATACTTC
J: TRBJ2-7
D: -
size: -
V: TRBV6-2/TRBV6-3

CDR3: CTSSLVRVPNTGELFF
DNA: TGTACAAGCAGCTTAGTGCGGGTACCGAACACCGGGGAGTTGTTTTTT
J: TRBJ2-2
D: -
size: -
V: TRBV11-2

CDR3: CSAYIYNEQFF
DNA: TGCAGTGCTTACATATACAATGAGCAGTTCTTC
J: TRBJ2-1
D: -
size: -
V: TRBV20-1

CDR3: CASSYGSNLNNEQFF
DNA: TGTGCCAGCAGTTACGGAAGCAACCTTAACAATGAACAGTTCTTC
J: TRBJ2-1
D: -
size: -
V: TRBV6-5

CDR3: CASSQAPGGGAETQYF
DNA: TGCGCCAGCAGCCAAGCTCCTGGCGGGGGGGCAGAGACCCAGTACTTC
J: TRBJ2-5
D: TRBD2
size: few
V: TRBV11-2

CDR3: CARSPTGSSPEAFF
DNA: TGTGCCAGGAGTCCTACAGGGTCTTCCCCTGAAGCTTTCTTT
J: TRBJ1-1
D: -
size: -
V: TRBV5-5

CDR3: CASNSGLAEQHF
DNA: TGTGCCAGCAATTCGGGACTAGCGGAGCAGCACTTC
J: TRBJ2-7
D: TRBD2
size: -
V: TRBV28

CDR3: CASGVNGTYEQYF
DNA: TGTGCCAGTGGCGTTAACGGGACCTACGAGCAATACTTC
J: TRBJ2-7
D: -
size: few
V: TRBV4-2

CDR3: CAITSGLANTYTQYF
DNA: TGTGCCATCACATCGGGACTAGCGAACACATATACGCAGTATTTT
J: TRBJ2-3
D: TRBD2
size: -
V: TRBV10-3

CDR3: CAGSLTGTGKLVREAFF
DNA: TGTGCCGGCAGCTTAACGGGTACAGGGAAGTTAGTCCGTGAAGCTTTCTTC
J: TRBJ1-1
D: -
size: once
V: TRBV11-2

CDR3: CASNQDLGGGFEQYF
DNA: TGCGCCAGCAACCAAGATTTGGGAGGTGGCTTCGAGCAATACTTC
J: TRBJ2-7
D: -
size: -
V: TRBV4-1

CDR3: CARSSDPSGDSYNEQFF
DNA: TGTGCCAGAAGCTCCGACCCTAGCGGGGACTCCTACAATGAGCAGTTCTTC
J: TRBJ2-1
D: TRBD2
size: -
V: TRBV5-5

CDR3: CASNFEQGACEQYF
DNA: TGTGCTAGCAACTTCGAACAGGGGGCTTGCGAGCAGTACTTC
J: TRBJ2-7
D: TRBD1
size: -
V: TRBV11-2

CDR3: CASSFGQGANYEQYF
DNA: TGTGCCAGCAGTTTTGGACAGGGGGCGAACTACGAGCAGTACTTC
J: TRBJ2-7
D: TRBD1
size: many
V: TRBV12-3/TRBV12-4

CDR3: CSIITGGSPYEQYF
DNA: TGCAGCATTATAACAGGGGGCAGCCCCTACGAGCAGTACTTC
J: TRBJ2-7
D: TRBD1
size: few
V: TRBV29-1

CDR3: CASSQTGQSSRPQHF
DNA: TGTGCCAGCAGCCAAACGGGACAGTCGTCTCGGCCCCAGCATTTT
J: TRBJ1-5
D: TRBD1
size: -
V: TRBV4-1

CDR3: CASSLKAGETGELFF
DNA: TGCGCCAGCAGTTTGAAAGCGGGAGAAACCGGGGAGCTGTTTTTT
J: TRBJ2-2
D: TRBD2
size: -
V: TRBV5-1

CDR3: CASSFGPETGNAIYF
DNA: TGTGCCAGCAGCTTCGGGCCGGAAACGGGAAACGCCATATATTTT
J: TRBJ1-3
D: -
size: once
V: TRBV5-4

CDR3: CAGSLGVPGLSHNQQFF
DNA: TGTGCCGGCAGCTTAGGCGTACCGGGACTCTCCCACAATCAGCAGTTCTTC
J: TRBJ2-1
D: -
size: -
V: TRBV11-3

CDR3: CASRLGITGLSNQPQHF
DNA: TGTGCCAGCCGCCTGGGGATAACGGGGCTTAGCAATCAGCCCCAGCATTTT
J: TRBJ1-5
D: -
size: few
V: TRBV28

CDR3: CATGMNIVELFF
DNA: TGTGCCACCGGGATGAACATCGTGGAGCTGTTTTTT
J: TRBJ2-2
D: -
size: -
V: TRBV6-5

CDR3: CASIRPRQGSLTGELFF
DNA: TGCGCCAGCATCCGACCGAGACAGGGGTCTTTGACCGGGGAGCTGTTTTTT
J: TRBJ2-2
D: TRBD1
size: -
V: TRBV4-1